This T cell receptor (beta chain) stems from a study of blood T cell repertoires in COVID-19. Study summary: Specimens from acute and convalescent COVID-19 originated in the United States, Italy and Spain.

Seattle-derived patients entered the study during active infection and were followed longitudinally. In the source study's methods: Reference gene primer amplification in the assay estimated nucleated cell counts. Clones were read by immunoSEQ multiplex PCR, and TCRdb kept only the in-frame ones, dropping some. V and J calls and clone size come straight from that table; D and trimming were deduced from the DNA. The data show approximately 500,000 clones, with roughly 89% seen just once and roughly 0.92% held by the top ten. V lost 4 bases and J 7 bases, leaving 11 bases between the germline ends. There are 12 residues in the CDR3. The germline gives CDR1 SGHRS, CDR2 YFSETQ.

Sequencing used peripheral blood. The receptor's source is a man younger than 35 with COVID-19, enrolled during active disease. The chain couples TRBV5-1 to TRBJ1-1; D is uncertain. CDR3 in amino acids: CASSPPGIEAFF. As DNA, the CDR3 is TGCGCCAGCAGCCCCCCGGGAATTGAAGCTTTCTTT.